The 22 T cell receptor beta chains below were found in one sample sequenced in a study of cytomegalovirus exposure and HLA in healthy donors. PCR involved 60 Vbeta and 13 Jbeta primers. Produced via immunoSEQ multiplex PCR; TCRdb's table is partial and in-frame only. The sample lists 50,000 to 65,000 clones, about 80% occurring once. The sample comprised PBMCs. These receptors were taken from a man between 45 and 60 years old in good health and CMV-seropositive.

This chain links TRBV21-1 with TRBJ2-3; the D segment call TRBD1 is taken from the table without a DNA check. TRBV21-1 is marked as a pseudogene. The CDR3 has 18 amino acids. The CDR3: CASSKGDLPRDITDTQYF. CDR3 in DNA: TGTGCCAGCAGCAAAGGGGATCTCCCCCGGGACATCACAGATACGCAGTATTTT.

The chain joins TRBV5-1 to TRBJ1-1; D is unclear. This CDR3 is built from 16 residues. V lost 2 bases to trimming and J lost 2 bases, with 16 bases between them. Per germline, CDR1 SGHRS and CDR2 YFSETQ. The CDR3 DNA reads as TGCGCCAGCAGCTTTCTCGGGAGAACATCCAACACTGAAGCTTTCTTT. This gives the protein CASSFLGRTSNTEAFF.

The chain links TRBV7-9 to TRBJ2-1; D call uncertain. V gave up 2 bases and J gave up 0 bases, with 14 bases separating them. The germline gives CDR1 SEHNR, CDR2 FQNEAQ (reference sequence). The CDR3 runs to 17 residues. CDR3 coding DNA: TGTGCCAGCAGCTTACCCAGGCGAATGAGCTCCTACAATGAGCAGTTCTTC. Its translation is CASSLPRRMSSYNEQFF.

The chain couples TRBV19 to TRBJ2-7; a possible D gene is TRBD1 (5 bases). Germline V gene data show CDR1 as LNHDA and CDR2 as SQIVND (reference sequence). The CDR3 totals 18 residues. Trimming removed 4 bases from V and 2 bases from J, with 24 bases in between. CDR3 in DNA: TGTGCCAGTAGTACGGCCATCGTGGGGCGGAGCGCGACCTACGAGCAGTACTTC. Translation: CASSTAIVGRSATYEQYF.

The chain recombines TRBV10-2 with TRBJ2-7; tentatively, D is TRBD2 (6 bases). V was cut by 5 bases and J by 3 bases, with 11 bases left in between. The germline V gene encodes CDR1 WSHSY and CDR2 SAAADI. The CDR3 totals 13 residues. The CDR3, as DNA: TGCGCCAGCAGTCGGGGGAAGATCTACGAGCAGTACTTC. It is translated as CASSRGKIYEQYF.

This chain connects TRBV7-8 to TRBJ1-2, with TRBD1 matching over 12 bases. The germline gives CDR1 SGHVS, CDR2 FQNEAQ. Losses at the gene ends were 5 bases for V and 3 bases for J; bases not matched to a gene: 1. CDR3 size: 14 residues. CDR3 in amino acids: CASSGTGGDYGYTF. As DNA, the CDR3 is TGTGCCAGCAGCGGGACAGGGGGCGACTATGGCTACACCTTC.

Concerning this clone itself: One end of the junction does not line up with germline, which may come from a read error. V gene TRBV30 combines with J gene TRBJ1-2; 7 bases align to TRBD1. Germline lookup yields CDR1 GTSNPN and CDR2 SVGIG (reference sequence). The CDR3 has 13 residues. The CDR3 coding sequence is TGTGACTGGAGTGTAAACAGGGGATATGGCTACAACTTC. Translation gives CDWSVNRGYGYNF.

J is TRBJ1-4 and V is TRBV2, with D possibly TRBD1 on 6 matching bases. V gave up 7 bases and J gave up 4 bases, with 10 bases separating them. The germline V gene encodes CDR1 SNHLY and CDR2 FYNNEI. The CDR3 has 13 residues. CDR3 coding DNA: TGTGCCAGCACCAGGGACAATAATGAAAAACTGTTTTTT. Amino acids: CASTRDNNEKLFF.

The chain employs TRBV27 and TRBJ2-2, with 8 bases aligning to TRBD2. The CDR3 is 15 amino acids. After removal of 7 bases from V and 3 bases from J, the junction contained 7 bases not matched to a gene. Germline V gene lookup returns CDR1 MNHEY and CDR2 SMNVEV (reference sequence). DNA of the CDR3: TGTGCCAGCACCTCTAGCGGGCTCTACACCGGGGAGCTGTTTTTT. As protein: CASTSSGLYTGELFF.

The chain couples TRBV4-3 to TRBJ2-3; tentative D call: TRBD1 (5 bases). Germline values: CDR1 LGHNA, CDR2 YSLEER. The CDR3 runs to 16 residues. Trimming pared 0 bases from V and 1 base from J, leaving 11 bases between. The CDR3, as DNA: TGCGCCAGCAGCCAAGAAGGGGTCAGGGGCACAGATACGCAGTATTTT. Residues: CASSQEGVRGTDTQYF.

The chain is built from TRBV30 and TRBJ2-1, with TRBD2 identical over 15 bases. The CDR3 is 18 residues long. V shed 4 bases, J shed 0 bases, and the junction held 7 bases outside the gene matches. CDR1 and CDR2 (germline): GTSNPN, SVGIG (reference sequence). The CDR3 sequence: CAWTGGLAGGISYNEQFF. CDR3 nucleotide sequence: TGTGCCTGGACAGGCGGACTAGCGGGGGGGATCTCCTACAATGAGCAGTTCTTC.

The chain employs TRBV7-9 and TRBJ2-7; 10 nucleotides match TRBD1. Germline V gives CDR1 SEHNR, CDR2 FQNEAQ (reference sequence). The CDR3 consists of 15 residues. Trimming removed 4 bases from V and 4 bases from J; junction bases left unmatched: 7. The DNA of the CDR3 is TGTGCCAGCAGCTCACCGGGACAGGGGTCTTACGAGCAGTACTTC. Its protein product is CASSSPGQGSYEQYF.

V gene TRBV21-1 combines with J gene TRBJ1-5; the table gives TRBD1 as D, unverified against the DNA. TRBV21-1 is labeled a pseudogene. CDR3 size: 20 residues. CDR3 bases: TGTGCCAGCAGCACAGCGCTTGACAGGGAAGGGGGATATAGCAATCAGCCCCAGCATTTT. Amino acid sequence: CASSTALDREGGYSNQPQHF.

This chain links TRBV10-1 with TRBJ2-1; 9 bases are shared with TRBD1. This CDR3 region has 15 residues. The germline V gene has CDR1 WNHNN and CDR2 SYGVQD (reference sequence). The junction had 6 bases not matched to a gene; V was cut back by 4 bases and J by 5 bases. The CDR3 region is CASSGGGQGNNEQFF. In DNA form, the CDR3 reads TGCGCCAGCAGTGGAGGAGGACAGGGGAACAATGAGCAGTTCTTC.

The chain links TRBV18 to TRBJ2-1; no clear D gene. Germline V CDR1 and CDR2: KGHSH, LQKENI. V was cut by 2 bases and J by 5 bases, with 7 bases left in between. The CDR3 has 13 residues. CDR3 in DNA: TGTGCCAGCTCACCAATACTCGACAATGAGCAGTTCTTC. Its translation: CASSPILDNEQFF.

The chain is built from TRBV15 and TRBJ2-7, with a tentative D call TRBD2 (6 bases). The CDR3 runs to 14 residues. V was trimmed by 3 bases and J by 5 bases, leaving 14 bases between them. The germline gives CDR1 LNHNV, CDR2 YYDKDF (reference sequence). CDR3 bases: TGTGCCACCAGCAGGGGGAGGAGGCAGGACGAGCAGTACTTC. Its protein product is CATSRGRRQDEQYF.

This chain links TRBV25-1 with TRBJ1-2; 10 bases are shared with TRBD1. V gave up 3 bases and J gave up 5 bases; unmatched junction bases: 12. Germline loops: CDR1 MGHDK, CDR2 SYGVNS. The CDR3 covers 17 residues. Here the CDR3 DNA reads TGTGCCAGCAGTGACACCGGGACAGGGGATGGGGTTTATGGCTACACCTTC. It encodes CASSDTGTGDGVYGYTF.

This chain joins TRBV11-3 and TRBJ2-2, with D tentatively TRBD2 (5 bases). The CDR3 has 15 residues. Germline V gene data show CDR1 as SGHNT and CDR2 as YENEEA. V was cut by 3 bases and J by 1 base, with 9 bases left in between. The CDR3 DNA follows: TGTGCCAGCAGCTTGTTCAGCGGGAACACCGGGGAGCTGTTTTTT. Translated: CASSLFSGNTGELFF.

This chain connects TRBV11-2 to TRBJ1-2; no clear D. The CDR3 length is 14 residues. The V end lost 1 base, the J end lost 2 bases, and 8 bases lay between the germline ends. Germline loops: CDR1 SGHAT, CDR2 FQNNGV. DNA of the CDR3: TGTGCCAGCAGCTTAGGATCGCAGAACTATGGCTACACCTTC. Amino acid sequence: CASSLGSQNYGYTF.

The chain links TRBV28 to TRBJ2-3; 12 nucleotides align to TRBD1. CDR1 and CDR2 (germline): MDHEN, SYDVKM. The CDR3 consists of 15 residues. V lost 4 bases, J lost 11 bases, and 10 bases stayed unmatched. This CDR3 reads CASSSTGTGGGGQYF. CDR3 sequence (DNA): TGTGCCAGCAGTTCAACCGGGACAGGGGGCGGAGGGCAGTATTTT.

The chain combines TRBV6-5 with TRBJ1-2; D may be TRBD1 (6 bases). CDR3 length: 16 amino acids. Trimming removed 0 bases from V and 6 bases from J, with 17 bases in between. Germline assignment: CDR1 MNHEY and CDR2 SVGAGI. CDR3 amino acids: CASSYSVLTGAHGYTF. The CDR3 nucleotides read TGTGCCAGCAGTTACTCCGTTCTGACAGGCGCTCATGGCTACACCTTC.

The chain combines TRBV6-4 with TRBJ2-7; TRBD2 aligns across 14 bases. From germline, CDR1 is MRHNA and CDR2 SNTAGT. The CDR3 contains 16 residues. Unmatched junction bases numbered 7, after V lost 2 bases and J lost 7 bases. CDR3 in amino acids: CASSDAGLAGGPEQYF. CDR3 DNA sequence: TGTGCCAGCAGTGACGCCGGACTAGCGGGGGGACCGGAGCAGTACTTC.